Sequencing of this TCR beta chain was carried out in a study of cytomegalovirus exposure and HLA in healthy donors. Study-wide background: Falling in the Caucasian-associated ancestry cluster were approximately 86% of some 400 genotyped donors. Study findings and constraints: Using a false discovery rate of 0.05, a later analysis showed that 15,000 to 20,000 TCR beta sequences were associated with HLA alleles. Based on reports, TCR beta sequences accurately predicted HLA-A and HLA-B alleles for most subjects.

PCR was performed using 60 Vbeta and 13 Jbeta primers. Produced via immunoSEQ multiplex PCR; TCRdb's table is partial and in-frame only. Of some 96,000 clones in the sample, 60% to 75% are singletons; the top ten hold 3.2%. This clone was found once. Its antigen is undetermined. The length of the CDR3 is 15 residues. Per germline, CDR1 SGHRS and CDR2 YFSETQ. After removal of 4 bases from V and 1 base from J, the junction contained 6 bases not matched to a gene. This TCR came from a man aged 55 to 70 in good health and CMV-seronegative. Sequencing used PBMCs. This chain joins TRBV5-1 and TRBJ2-5; 8 nucleotides align to TRBD1. The CDR3 reads CASSVLQGGQETQYF. The CDR3 DNA sequence: TGCGCCAGCAGCGTCTTACAGGGGGGCCAAGAGACCCAGTACTTC. Full variable domain (missing parts from reference TRBV5-1 and TRBJ2-5): KAGVTQTPRYLIKTRGQQVTLSCSPISGHRSVSWYQQTPGQGLQFLFEYFSETQRNKGNFPGRFSGRQFSNSRSEMNVSTLELGDSALYLCASSVLQGGQETQYFGPGTRLLVL.